The 8 T cell receptor beta chains below all came from one sample that was sequenced in a study of shared clonotypes between healthy human individuals (TCRdb year 2020). The library came from the immunoSEQ multiplex PCR assay. The source is immuneACCESS, and TCRdb retained only in-frame sequences with V and J called. Part of the clones is not carried over; for the studies checked, unresolved V genes explain less than half of this, and the remainder is unexplained. The sample data list about 2,500,000 clones, and more than 80% of these were observed just once. In total, the top ten clones hold roughly 0.14% of the sample. The sequencing sample was made of naive CD4+ T cells sorted from blood. Taken with the paper, the label for cell subset or site translates to: CD45RA+ positively selected. The receptors were gathered from a man in his late teens or twenties in good health.

This clone was observed once. The rearrangement uses TRBV11-2 and TRBJ2-3; 14 bases align to TRBD2. The CDR3 is 17 residues long. Germline assignment: CDR1 SGHAT and CDR2 FQNNGV. Trimming took 5 bases from V and 6 from J; bases not matched to a gene: 10. This chain's CDR3 is CASSARLAGGPADTQYF. Here the CDR3 DNA reads TGTGCCAGCAGCGCTAGACTAGCGGGGGGGCCGGCTGATACGCAGTATTTT. Drawing the rest from reference TRBV11-2 and TRBJ2-3, the complete variable domain is EAGVAQSPRYKIIEKRQSVAFWCNPISGHATLYWYQQILGQGPKLLIQFQNNGVVDDSQLPKDRFSAERLKGVDSTLKIQPAKLEDSAVYLCASSARLAGGPADTQYFGPGTRLTVL.

The V call is TRBV9, the J call TRBJ2-7; TRBD2 might be the D (6 bases). The CDR3 has 12 residues. V was pared by 4 bases and J by 5 bases, with 10 bases between. Germline V lookup: CDR1 SGDLS, CDR2 YYNGEE. The CDR3 loop reads CASSRSGDEQYF. The CDR3 DNA reads as TGTGCCAGCAGCCGTAGCGGTGACGAGCAGTACTTC.

The chain is built from TRBV19 and TRBJ2-3; 9 nucleotides match TRBD1. The CDR3 totals 14 residues. Germline CDR1 reads LNHDA; CDR2 reads SQIVND (reference sequence). With V trimmed by 8 bases and J by 2 bases, 5 bases remained unmatched. This CDR3 reads CASSWTGATDTQYF. CDR3 nucleotides: TGTGCCAGTTCATGGACAGGGGCCACAGATACGCAGTATTTT.

The V gene is TRBV4-3, the J gene TRBJ2-7, with 10 positions matching TRBD2. This CDR3 comprises 15 residues. Trimming removed 0 bases from V and 4 bases from J; junction bases left unmatched: 3. Germline CDR1 and CDR2: LGHNA and YSLEER. CDR3 loop: CASSQEASGRYEQYF. CDR3 nucleotides: TGCGCCAGCAGCCAAGAGGCTAGCGGGAGATACGAGCAGTACTTC.

The chain carries TRBV6-1 and TRBJ2-5, with D maybe TRBD1 (6 bases). This CDR3 comprises 14 residues. Trimming removed 5 bases from V and 5 bases from J, with 15 bases in between. Germline-derived CDR1 and CDR2 are MNHNS and SASEGT. The CDR3 sequence: CASSTQQGWETQYF. CDR3 DNA sequence: TGTGCCAGCAGTACCCAACAGGGTTGGGAGACCCAGTACTTC.

V is TRBV12-5 and J is TRBJ1-4; the match to TRBD1 covers 7 bases. This CDR3 has 20 amino acids. V lost 0 bases, J lost 0 bases, and 13 bases stayed unmatched. The germline CDR1 and CDR2 sequences are LGHNT and FRNRAP. The CDR3 is CASGLVLSFTDRPTNEKLFF. The CDR3 DNA reads TGTGCTAGTGGTTTGGTACTGTCGTTCACGGACAGGCCAACTAATGAAAAACTGTTTTTT.

The chain is built from TRBV11-2 and TRBJ2-2; D is possibly TRBD1 (6 bases). Per the germline V gene, CDR1 is SGHAT and CDR2 is FQNNGV. CDR3 length: 17 residues. V was trimmed by 0 bases and J by 3 bases, leaving 14 bases between them. The CDR3 spells CASSLDRQGTYTGELFF. CDR3 nucleotides: TGTGCCAGCAGCTTAGATCGTCAGGGGACCTACACCGGGGAGCTGTTTTTT.

The chain has TRBV10-3 and TRBJ2-7; D possibly corresponds to TRBD1 (6 bases). The germline gives CDR1 ENHRY, CDR2 SYGVKD. The CDR3 consists of 15 residues. The ends were cut back, 0 bases at V and 0 bases at J, with 9 bases in the middle. The CDR3 DNA reads as TGTGCCATCAGTGAGTCAGGGGGAGACTCCTACGAGCAGTACTTC. Translation gives CAISESGGDSYEQYF.